This T cell receptor (beta chain) originates from a study of cytomegalovirus exposure and HLA in healthy donors. As for the study in general: Some 77 million unique TCRs from HLA-typed donors were held in an early release of data.

General study results and limits: Rarity marked most TCR sequences, yet some public TCRs occurred in many donors.

PCR amplification relied on 60 Vbeta primers (plus 13 Jbeta primers). Here immunoSEQ multiplex PCR was the method, and the copy in TCRdb shows in-frame clones only, minus some. The sample contains under 200,000 clones, just under 80% of which appear only once. Remarks on this clone: The target antigen is unknown.

Germline V gene sequence: CDR1 MNHEY, CDR2 SVGAGI. V trimming: 8 bases; J trimming: 7 bases; junction bases outside the gene matches: 5. The CDR3 spans 11 residues. The sequenced sample was PBMCs. This TCR derives from a man younger than 45 in good health and CMV-seronegative. The J gene is TRBJ2-7, the V gene TRBV6-5; 7 bases align to TRBD2. The CDR3 coding sequence is TGTGCCAGCGGGAAACTAGCGGAGCAGTACTTC. Encoded protein: CASGKLAEQYF.